This record concerns one T cell receptor (beta chain) sequence. This clonotype was detected many times. Its binding antigen is unknown. Base quality data are lacking; no much larger clone is found one base away. Ophthalmopathy patients had moderately to severely active disease, with a Clinical Activity Score of 3 or more, a NOSPECS grade of 4 or more, and a disease duration of less than 3 months. The study excluded patients with uncontrolled infections, other autoimmune diseases, pregnancy or lactation. Clinical symptoms, serum thyroxine and TRAb, thyroid ultrasound, and orbital computed tomography formed the basis for the diagnoses. Ficoll-Paque density gradient centrifugation was used to isolate PBMCs from about 9 ml of fresh peripheral blood. Total RNA was extracted using Trizol reagent, and RNA quality was assessed on an Agilent 2100 Bioanalyzer. This record comes from a study of T cells in Graves' hyperthyroidism and ophthalmopathy (dated 2019 in TCRdb). With respect to the entire study: Peripheral blood samples were taken at the time of initial diagnosis, prior to any treatment. To identify TCR V-J signatures that set the groups apart, the researchers used a discovery cohort of 90 to 100 patients, made up of 40 to 45 with Graves' ophthalmopathy and some 55 with stable Graves' hyperthyroidism. An independent validation cohort of some 18 hyperthyroidism patients and 17 patients who later progressed to ophthalmopathy tested prospective prediction of ophthalmopathy. The 75 to 100 discovery patients were randomly split 7:3 into training and test sets. The study also compared thyroid tissue and blood T-cell repertoires from 6 or 7 Graves' hyperthyroidism patients. After sampling, hyperthyroidism patients received methimazole starting at 30 mg daily, and ophthalmopathy patients received high-dose intravenous methylprednisolone. TCR Vbeta CDR3 sequencing of 120 to 150 peripheral blood samples (43 ophthalmopathy, 70 to 85 hyperthyroidism and roughly 17 progressor patients) is reported in the paper.

Measured from the cysteine to the phenylalanine, the CDR3 is 13 residues long. The DNA shown is the 39-base CDR3, in frame from base 1. Sequences SEHNR (CDR1) and FQNEAQ (CDR2) are obtained from the germline V gene (reference sequence). The junction carries 11 bases between V and J, which are trimmed by 8 bases and 2 bases respectively. Amplification of TCR beta CDR3 regions was carried out from RNA transcripts. A first-round RT-PCR of the TCR CDR3 used the HTBI primer set with the Qiagen OneStep RT-PCR kit. Libraries were constructed in a second round of multiplex PCR, after which size selection and purification were carried out. Libraries were sequenced paired-end with 100 bp reads on an Illumina HiSeq2000. The study's own analysis went as follows. Raw data were processed with SOAPnuke, discarding reads with adapters, uncalled bases, mean Phred below 15, or no exact constant-primer or identifier match. High-quality paired reads were merged using COPE v1.2.5, and each unique nucleotide sequence was defined as a clonotype. Clonotypes were aligned to IMGT TRBV, TRBD and TRBJ reference segments using MiTCR v1.1. The analysis included only V-J combinations with a frequency above 0.0001, which together covered approximately 99% of the repertoires. The TCS score was defined as F50 (clonal expansion) divided by E x V (chaos), with BLOSUM62-based TCRdist calculated between CDR3 peptides within each V-J. Welch's t-statistics and random forest reduced just over 500 V-J features to about 12, which were used in a naive Bayes classifier (R e1071). Thyroid-blood repertoire similarity was quantified with the Morisita-Horn index. TCRdb took the public reads, trimmed them with fastp at Q25, ran MiXCR for clone calling and kept in-frame beta chains. For every CDR3 protein sequence, its rows merge into one entry that carries the most common genes and DNA. These V and J calls originate from TCRdb's pipeline instead of the authors' own analysis. The sample contains tens of thousands of distinct CDR3 sequences, around half of them found a single time. In total, the top ten clones hold under 15% of the sample.

General study outcomes and caveats: Sample size was not statistically predetermined, and investigators were not blinded to group allocation. Most expanded thyroid clonotypes (frequency above 0.001) were also found in blood, which suggests that blood repertoires may mirror thyroid immune responses. In validation, the model predicted progression to ophthalmopathy a median of approximately 6.6 months before onset, with over 60% sensitivity and roughly 73% specificity. Ophthalmopathy was separated from stable hyperthyroidism by a 13 V-J signature model, with over 85% sensitivity and about 81% specificity obtained in cross-validation and 80%/75% obtained in testing.

The sequence is built from TRBV7-9 and TRBJ2-3; no D gene call is confident. This clonotype was obtained from a woman aged 25-40 years with Graves' ophthalmopathy. What was sequenced was blood. The nucleotides are TGTGCCAGCCCTAGTTCTGCCACAGATACGCAGTATTTT. Its product reads: CASPSSATDTQYF.